This T cell receptor beta chain was captured in a study of shared clonotypes between healthy human individuals. Findings and limits, study-wide: Across subsets, estimated richness was generally greater for naive than for memory populations.

Data came from immunoSEQ multiplex PCR; TCRdb stores just in-frame clones and leaves some out. The sample records about 2.3 million clones, 90% to 95% being singletons. Concerning this clone: The target antigen is unknown.

CDR3 length equals 16 residues. Trimming removed 0 bases from V and 2 bases from J; junction bases left unmatched: 2. Germline V gene data show CDR1 as SGHDT and CDR2 as YYEEEE. Sequencing used naive CD4+ T cells from PBMCs. Regarding subset: CD45RA+ positively selected. The sequence was collected from a man aged 18-30 years in good health. Some clones in this sample may be carry-over from other donors' samples. V usage is TRBV5-6 and J usage is TRBJ2-5; 12 bases map to TRBD2. The DNA of the CDR3 is TGTGCCAGCAGCTTGGCCGGACTAGCGGGACAAGAGACCCAGTACTTC. It codes for CASSLAGLAGQETQYF.